These 28 T cell receptor beta chains originate from one sample sequenced in a study of T-cell reconstitution after alpha-beta-depleted transplantation in children. Preparation of the TCRbeta library used unique molecular identifiers. TCRdb independently ran MiXCR on the PCR reads; one entry per CDR3 protein. The sample lists more than 450,000 distinct CDR3 sequences, around 17% occurring once. The material sequenced was PBMCs from the stem cell graft donor, taken from the stem cell graft. These receptors originate from a human donor who donated a stem cell graft to a child with acute lymphoblastic leukemia.

This clonotype was counted between two and nine times. The rearrangement joins TRBV3-1 to TRBJ2-5, with 14 positions matching TRBD2. From germline, CDR1 is LGHDT and CDR2 YNNKEL (reference sequence). This CDR3 is 18 amino acids long. The junction had 18 bases not matched to a gene; V was cut back by 11 bases and J by 4 bases. The CDR3 coding sequence is TGTGCCTCCGGACAGGGGGCGCGAGGACTAGCGGGAGGAGAGACCCAGTACTTC. Translated, it gives CASGQGARGLAGGETQYF.

This rearrangement joins TRBV12-3 or TRBV12-4 to TRBJ1-2; a possible D gene is TRBD1 (5 bases). Trimming took 7 bases from V and 8 from J, leaving 14 bases between them. The CDR3 totals 12 residues. CDR3 coding DNA: TGTGCCAGCAAACCGGGGGATGTCGGCTACACCTTC. Amino acid sequence: CASKPGDVGYTF.

This clonotype has a handful of counts. V and J are TRBV25-1 and TRBJ1-2; weak D call: TRBD1 (6 bases). This CDR3 comprises 15 residues. The germline gives CDR1 MGHDK, CDR2 SYGVNS. Trimming took off 2 bases at V and 2 bases at J, with 12 bases between the two ends. Written as DNA, the CDR3 is TGTGCCAGCAGTGAACCTGCAGGGGCGAACTATGGCTACACCTTC. This gives the protein CASSEPAGANYGYTF.

The chain links TRBV10-3 to TRBJ1-2, with 7 bases lining up with TRBD1. The CDR3 loop spans 14 amino acids. V shed 2 bases, J shed 3 bases, and the junction held 3 bases outside the gene matches. CDR1 is ENHRY and CDR2 is SYGVKD in the germline V gene. The CDR3 DNA is TGTGCCATCAGTGAGGGCGGGACAGACTATGGCTACACCTTC. Translated: CAISEGGTDYGYTF.

The chain links TRBV5-1 to TRBJ2-7; D gene uncertain. V was pared by 2 bases and J by 5 bases, with 14 bases between. The CDR3 length is 14 residues. Per the germline V gene, CDR1 is SGHRS and CDR2 is YFSETQ. The CDR3 DNA follows: TGCGCCAGCAGCTTATCACAGCCAGCTAACGAGCAGTACTTC. Translating gives CASSLSQPANEQYF.

The chain links TRBV10-3 to TRBJ2-1, with 8 bases identical to TRBD2. CDR3 length: 14 residues. Germline trimming cut 4 bases from V and 4 bases from J; bases unmatched to any gene: 3. Germline V gives CDR1 ENHRY, CDR2 SYGVKD. CDR3 coding DNA: TGTGCCATCAGTGTCGTAGCGGGGTACAATGAGCAGTTCTTC. This translates into CAISVVAGYNEQFF.

The rearrangement uses TRBV19 and TRBJ2-2; D possibly matches TRBD1 or TRBD2 (5 bases each). Germline-derived CDR1 and CDR2 are LNHDA and SQIVND (reference sequence). V dropped 8 bases and J dropped 2 bases, with 18 bases sitting between them. This CDR3 has 16 residues. CDR3 protein: CASWGPRAANTGELFF. The CDR3 region has the DNA TGTGCCAGTTGGGGCCCGCGGGCCGCAAACACCGGGGAGCTGTTTTTT.

This clonotype was seen a single time. V usage is TRBV6-1 and J usage is TRBJ1-5; tentative D call: TRBD1 (5 bases). The germline V gene encodes CDR1 MNHNS and CDR2 SASEGT. The CDR3 runs to 15 residues. The V end was cut by 6 bases, the J end by 0 bases, with 12 bases between. The CDR3 DNA reads as TGTGCCAGCAGCCCCGGGGCGTTTAGCAATCAGCCCCAGCATTTT. Its protein product is CASSPGAFSNQPQHF.

The J gene is TRBJ1-2, the V gene TRBV5-1; D may be TRBD1 (5 bases). Germline V lookup: CDR1 SGHRS, CDR2 YFSETQ. The CDR3 sequence is 14 residues long. Trimming removed 0 bases from V and 7 bases from J, with 13 bases in between. The CDR3 sequence: CASSLGQTSGGYTF. The CDR3 nucleotides read TGCGCCAGCAGCTTGGGACAGACTTCCGGTGGCTACACCTTC.

The chain combines TRBV6-5 with TRBJ2-3; 7 bases are shared with TRBD1. The J segment lost 0 bases and the V segment lost 1 base, leaving 7 bases of the junction unmatched. CDR1 and CDR2 (germline): MNHEY, SVGAGI. This CDR3 has 17 amino acids. The CDR3, as DNA: TGTGCCAGCAGTTACTACCCAGACAGGGTTAGCACAGATACGCAGTATTTT. Amino acids: CASSYYPDRVSTDTQYF.

The chain links TRBV5-1 to TRBJ1-5, with D uncertain. Germline values: CDR1 SGHRS, CDR2 YFSETQ. The CDR3 covers 14 residues. The ends were cut back, 0 bases at V and 7 bases at J, with 11 bases in the middle. Here the CDR3 reads CASSLAGESQPQHF. CDR3 nucleotides: TGCGCCAGCAGCTTGGCTGGGGAGAGCCAGCCCCAGCATTTT.

CDR3 nucleotides: TGTGCCAGCAGTCCCCCCGCGAACTACGAGCAGTACTTC. Protein product: CASSPPANYEQYF. The chain recombines TRBV12-3 or TRBV12-4 with TRBJ2-7; no clear D. The CDR3 is 13 amino acids. V gave up 5 bases and J gave up 3 bases, with 11 bases separating them.

This chain connects TRBV5-1 to TRBJ1-1, with a weak D call TRBD1 (6 bases). Germline values: CDR1 SGHRS, CDR2 YFSETQ. This CDR3 contains 16 residues. V was trimmed by 4 bases and J by 2 bases, leaving 18 bases between them. The CDR3 sequence is CASSTLQGSLNTEAFF. The CDR3 coding sequence is TGCGCCAGCAGCACACTACAGGGTTCGCTAAACACTGAAGCTTTCTTT.

The chain recombines TRBV20-1 with TRBJ2-7; 11 bases fit TRBD2. Germline lookup yields CDR1 DFQATT and CDR2 SNEGSKA (reference sequence). V was clipped by 3 bases and J by 1 base; unmatched bases: 8. The CDR3 extends over 16 amino acids. DNA for the CDR3: TGCAGTGCTAGTAGGCTAGCGGGAGGACTATCCTACGAGCAGTACTTC. Its translation is CSASRLAGGLSYEQYF.

The chain is built from TRBV7-9 and TRBJ2-7; tentative D call: TRBD2 (6 bases). Germline V gene lookup returns CDR1 SEHNR and CDR2 FQNEAQ (reference sequence). Trimming took 4 bases from V and 4 from J, leaving 17 bases between them. The CDR3 loop spans 15 amino acids. CDR3 coding DNA: TGTGCCAGCAGCTCTCGGAGGATGGGGGGTTACGAGCAGTACTTC. Its protein product is CASSSRRMGGYEQYF.

The rearrangement uses TRBV5-4 and TRBJ2-3, with unresolved D. Trimming cost V 4 bases and J 2 bases, with 5 bases left between them. This CDR3 is 12 amino acids long. Germline V gene sequence: CDR1 SGHNT, CDR2 YYREEE (reference sequence). The CDR3 sequence: CASSAYTDTQYF. The CDR3 bases are TGTGCCAGCAGCGCCTACACAGATACGCAGTATTTT.

This chain joins TRBV7-9 and TRBJ1-1; D remains unclear. Germline CDR1 reads SEHNR; CDR2 reads FQNEAQ (reference sequence). The CDR3 runs to 13 residues. The germline V and J ends were trimmed by 7 bases and 7 bases, with 16 bases remaining between them. CDR3 DNA sequence: TGTGCCAGCACCCTTACCGGAGCGGGTGAAGCTTTCTTT. It translates to CASTLTGAGEAFF.

In this sample, this clonotype turned up a few times. V is TRBV5-1 and J is TRBJ1-2; unclear D gene. Germline V gene sequence: CDR1 SGHRS, CDR2 YFSETQ. V lost 4 bases to trimming and J lost 2 bases, with 15 bases between them. The length of the CDR3 is 15 residues. The CDR3 nucleotides read TGCGCCAGCAGCCCACGCGCCAAACTAAACTATGGCTACACCTTC. This translates into CASSPRAKLNYGYTF.

The chain links TRBV5-6 to TRBJ2-5; perhaps TRBD1 as D (6 bases). The CDR3 is 17 residues long. The germline gives CDR1 SGHDT, CDR2 YYEEEE. The V end lost 0 bases, the J end lost 1 base, and 16 bases lay between the germline ends. CDR3 amino acids: CASSLGFLRDTQETQYF. DNA for the CDR3: TGTGCCAGCAGCTTGGGCTTTCTCCGGGACACCCAAGAGACCCAGTACTTC.

The genes are TRBV27 and TRBJ2-3, with D unclear. The CDR3 extends over 13 amino acids. V was pared by 1 base and J by 2 bases, with 4 bases between. Looked up from germline, CDR1 is MNHEY and CDR2 is SMNVEV (reference sequence). CDR3 loop: CASSLYPTDTQYF. The DNA for the CDR3 is TGTGCCAGCAGTTTATACCCCACAGATACGCAGTATTTT.

V usage is TRBV7-9 and J usage is TRBJ1-2; 9 nucleotides align to TRBD1. CDR1 is SEHNR and CDR2 is FQNEAQ in the germline V gene (reference sequence). The trim removed 4 bases at V and 0 bases at J, leaving 6 bases unmatched. The CDR3 is 16 residues long. The CDR3 sequence: CASSSTGTGPNYGYTF. The CDR3 DNA is TGTGCCAGCAGCTCGACCGGGACAGGGCCTAACTATGGCTACACCTTC.

This sequence joins TRBV13 and TRBJ2-2; D remains unclear. The CDR3 runs to 15 residues. The V end lost 5 bases, the J end lost 5 bases, and 15 bases lay between the germline ends. Germline V gene data show CDR1 as PRHDT and CDR2 as FYEKMQ (reference sequence). This CDR3 is CASSPGLVGTGELFF. The CDR3, as DNA: TGTGCCAGCAGCCCAGGATTAGTCGGGACCGGGGAGCTGTTTTTT.

A few counts support this clonotype. CDR3 DNA sequence: TGTGCCACCAGCGACCGGGACAGGGTAAAGGATGAGCAGTTCTTC. This gives the protein CATSDRDRVKDEQFF. The V and J genes are TRBV15 and TRBJ2-1; 9 nucleotides agree with TRBD1. The CDR3 runs to 15 residues. Unmatched junction bases numbered 10, after V lost 5 bases and J lost 8 bases. Germline CDR1 LNHNV, CDR2 YYDKDF (reference sequence).

The chain joins TRBV20-1 to TRBJ1-1, with no clear D. The CDR3 consists of 14 residues. Germline assignment: CDR1 DFQATT and CDR2 SNEGSKA (reference sequence). V was trimmed by 3 bases and J by 0 bases, leaving 11 bases between them. The CDR3: CSARNEPMNTEAFF. The CDR3, as DNA: TGCAGTGCTAGGAATGAGCCGATGAACACTGAAGCTTTCTTT.

J is TRBJ2-2 and V is TRBV12-3 or TRBV12-4; D is undetermined. Trimming left V 3 bases short and J 0 bases short, with 8 bases between. This CDR3 has 15 residues. As DNA, the CDR3 is TGTGCCAGCAGTTTGTACACATCGAACACCGGGGAGCTGTTTTTT. It translates to CASSLYTSNTGELFF.

The rearrangement uses TRBV2 and TRBJ2-2; 14 bases map to TRBD2. This CDR3 contains 16 residues. CDR1 is SNHLY and CDR2 is FYNNEI in the germline V gene. After removal of 7 bases from V and 5 bases from J, the junction contained 6 bases not matched to a gene. The CDR3 is CASTRTSGRRTGELFF. Here the CDR3 DNA reads TGTGCCAGCACCCGGACTAGCGGGAGGCGGACCGGGGAGCTGTTTTTT.

This chain links TRBV24-1 with TRBJ2-2; weak D call: TRBD1 (5 bases). The CDR3 loop spans 15 amino acids. Per germline, CDR1 KGHDR and CDR2 SFDVKD. Trimming took off 3 bases at V and 7 bases at J, with 14 bases between the two ends. The CDR3 protein is CATSDPSGLNGELFF. CDR3 DNA: TGTGCCACCAGTGATCCCTCAGGGCTGAACGGGGAGCTGTTTTTT.

At least ten counts were recorded for this clonotype. The chain combines TRBV9 with TRBJ2-7; 9 bases are a match to TRBD2. The length of the CDR3 is 14 residues. From germline, CDR1 is SGDLS and CDR2 YYNGEE. Trimming cost V 2 bases and J 6 bases; bases outside gene matches: 6. In DNA, the CDR3 is TGTGCCAGCAGCGTTAGCGGGAGCCCAGCCGAGCAGTACTTC. Translating gives CASSVSGSPAEQYF.